This T cell receptor (beta chain) was captured by sequencing in a study of sequential checkpoint blockade in melanoma. Turning to the study itself: Randomization was 1:1 between first-line nivolumab→ipilimumab and ipilimumab→nivolumab. Both treatment sequences were followed by maintenance nivolumab.

Assay: immunoSEQ multiplex PCR; the TCRdb copy retains only in-frame clones and omits some. The sample has some 14,000 clones, 77% seen once. Described treatment: randomized to nivolumab then ipilimumab (arm A) or the reverse (arm B). None of the patients previously received DNA-damaging chemotherapy. PBMC sorting kept live CD3+CD8+ cells without CD19 or CD56. The CDR3 contains 17 residues. V lost 6 bases and J 2 bases, leaving 21 bases between the germline ends. Per the germline V gene, CDR1 is SNHLY and CDR2 is FYNNEI. The TCR originated in a human donor with melanoma. The chain is built from TRBV2 and TRBJ2-3; D gene uncertain. Sample: CD8+ T cells sorted from blood (inferred from file names), taken from a patient given nivolumab and ipilimumab in sequence. This chain's CDR3 is CASRTRRLDSYTDTQYF. Written as DNA, the CDR3 is TGTGCCAGCAGGACCCGTCGTCTAGACTCCTACACAGATACGCAGTATTTT.